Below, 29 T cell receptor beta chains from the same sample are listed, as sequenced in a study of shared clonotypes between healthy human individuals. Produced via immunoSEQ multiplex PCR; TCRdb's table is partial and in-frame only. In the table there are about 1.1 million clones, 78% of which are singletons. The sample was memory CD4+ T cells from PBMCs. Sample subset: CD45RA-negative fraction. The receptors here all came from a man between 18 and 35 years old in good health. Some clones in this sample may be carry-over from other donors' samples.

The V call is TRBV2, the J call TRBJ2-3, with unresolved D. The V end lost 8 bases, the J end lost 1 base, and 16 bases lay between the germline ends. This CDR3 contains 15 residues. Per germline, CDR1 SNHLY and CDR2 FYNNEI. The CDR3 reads CASVRLTPGTDTQYF. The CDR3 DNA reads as TGTGCCAGCGTTCGATTGACACCCGGCACAGATACGCAGTATTTT.

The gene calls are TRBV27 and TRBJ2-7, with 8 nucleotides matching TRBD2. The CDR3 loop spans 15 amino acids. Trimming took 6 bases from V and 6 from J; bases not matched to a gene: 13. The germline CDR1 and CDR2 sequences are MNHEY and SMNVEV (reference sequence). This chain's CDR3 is CASRTAGLGRGEQYF. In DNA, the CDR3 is TGTGCCAGCAGGACCGCGGGACTAGGTCGTGGCGAGCAGTACTTC.

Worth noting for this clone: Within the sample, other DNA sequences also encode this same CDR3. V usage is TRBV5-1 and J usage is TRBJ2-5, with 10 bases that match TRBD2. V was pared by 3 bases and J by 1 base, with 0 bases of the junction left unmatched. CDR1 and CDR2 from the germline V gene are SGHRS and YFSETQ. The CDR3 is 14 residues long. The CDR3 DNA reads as TGCGCCAGCAGCTGGACTAGCGGCCAAGAGACCCAGTACTTC. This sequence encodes CASSWTSGQETQYF.

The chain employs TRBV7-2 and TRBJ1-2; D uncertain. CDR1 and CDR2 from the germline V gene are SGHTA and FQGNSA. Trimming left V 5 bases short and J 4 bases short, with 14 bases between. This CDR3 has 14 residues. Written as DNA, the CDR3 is TGTGCCAGCAGCGTTTTTGGTATATCCTATGGCTACACCTTC. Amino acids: CASSVFGISYGYTF.

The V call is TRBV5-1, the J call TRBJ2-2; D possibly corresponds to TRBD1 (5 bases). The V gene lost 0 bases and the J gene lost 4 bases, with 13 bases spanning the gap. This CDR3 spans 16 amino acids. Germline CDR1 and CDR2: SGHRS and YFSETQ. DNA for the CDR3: TGCGCCAGCAGCTTGGTCAGGGCAGTGGCCACCGGGGAGCTGTTTTTT. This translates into CASSLVRAVATGELFF. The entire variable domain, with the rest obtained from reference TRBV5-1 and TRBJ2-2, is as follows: KAGVTQTPRYLIKTRGQQVTLSCSPISGHRSVSWYQQTPGQGLQFLFEYFSETQRNKGNFPGRFSGRQFSNSRSEMNVSTLELGDSALYLCASSLVRAVATGELFFGEGSRLTVL.

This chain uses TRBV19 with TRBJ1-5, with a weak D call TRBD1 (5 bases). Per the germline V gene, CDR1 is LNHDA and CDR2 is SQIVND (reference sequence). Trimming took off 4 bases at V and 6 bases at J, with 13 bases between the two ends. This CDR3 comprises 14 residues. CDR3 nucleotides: TGTGCCAGTAGTAGTCGGCAGGGCACTCAGCCCCAGCATTTT. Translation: CASSSRQGTQPQHF.

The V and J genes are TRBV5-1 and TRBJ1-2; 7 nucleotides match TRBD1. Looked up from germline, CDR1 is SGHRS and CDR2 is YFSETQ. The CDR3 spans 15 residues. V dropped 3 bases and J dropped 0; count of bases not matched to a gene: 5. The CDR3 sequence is CASSSLQGPNYGYTF. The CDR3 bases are TGCGCCAGCAGCTCTCTACAGGGGCCTAACTATGGCTACACCTTC.

The CDR3 here is CAWSAWTGKNSPLHF. CDR3 in DNA: TGTGCCTGGAGTGCTTGGACAGGGAAGAATTCACCCCTCCACTTT. The chain links TRBV30 to TRBJ1-6; 8 nucleotides agree with TRBD1. Per the germline V gene, CDR1 is GTSNPN and CDR2 is SVGIG (reference sequence). This CDR3 contains 15 residues. Unmatched junction bases numbered 6, after V lost 1 base and J lost 7 bases.

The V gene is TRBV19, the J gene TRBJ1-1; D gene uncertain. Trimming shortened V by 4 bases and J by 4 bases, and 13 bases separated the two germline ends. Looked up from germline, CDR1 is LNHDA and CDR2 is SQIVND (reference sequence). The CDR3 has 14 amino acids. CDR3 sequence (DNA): TGTGCCAGTAGTACCGTCTTGCCCGGCACTGAAGCTTTCTTT. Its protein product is CASSTVLPGTEAFF.

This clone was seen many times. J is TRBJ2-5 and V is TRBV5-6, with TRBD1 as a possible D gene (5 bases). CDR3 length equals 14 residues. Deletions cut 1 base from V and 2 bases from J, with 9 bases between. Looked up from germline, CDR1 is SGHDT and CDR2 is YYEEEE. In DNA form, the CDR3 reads TGTGCCAGCAGCTTGATGACAGTACAAGAGACCCAGTACTTC. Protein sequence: CASSLMTVQETQYF.

As DNA, the CDR3 is TGCAGCGTCGCTGGACTAGCGGGAGGCAATGAGCAGTTCTTC. This encodes CSVAGLAGGNEQFF. This chain connects TRBV29-1 to TRBJ2-1; TRBD2 matches at 14 bases. The CDR3 runs to 14 residues. The V segment lost 6 bases and the J segment 6 bases; nucleotides outside the gene matches: 4. CDR1 SQVTM and CDR2 ANQGSEA come from the germline V gene.

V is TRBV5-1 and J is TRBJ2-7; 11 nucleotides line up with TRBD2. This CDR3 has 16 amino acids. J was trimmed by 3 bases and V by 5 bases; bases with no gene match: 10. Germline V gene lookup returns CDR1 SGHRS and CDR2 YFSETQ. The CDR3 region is CASSFTGTSGDYEQYF. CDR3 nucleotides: TGCGCCAGCAGTTTTACCGGGACTAGCGGAGACTACGAGCAGTACTTC.

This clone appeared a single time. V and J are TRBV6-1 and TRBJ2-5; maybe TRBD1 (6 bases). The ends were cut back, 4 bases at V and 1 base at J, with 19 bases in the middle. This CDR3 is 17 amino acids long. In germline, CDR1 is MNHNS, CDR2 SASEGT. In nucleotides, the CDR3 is TGTGCCAGCAGTGTACCCGGGACATTCATGCCCCAAGAGACCCAGTACTTC. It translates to CASSVPGTFMPQETQYF.

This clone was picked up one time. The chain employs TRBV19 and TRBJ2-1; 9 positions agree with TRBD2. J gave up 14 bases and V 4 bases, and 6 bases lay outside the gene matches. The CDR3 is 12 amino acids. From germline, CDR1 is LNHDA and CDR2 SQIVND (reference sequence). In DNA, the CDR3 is TGTGCCAGTAGTACTTCTAGCGGGAAAGAGTTCTTC. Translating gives CASSTSSGKEFF.

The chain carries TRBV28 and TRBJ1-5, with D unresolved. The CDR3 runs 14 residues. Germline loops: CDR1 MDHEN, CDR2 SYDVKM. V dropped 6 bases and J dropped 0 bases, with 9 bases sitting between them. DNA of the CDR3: TGTGCCAGCAGCTCGACCCTTAGCAATCAGCCCCAGCATTTT. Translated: CASSSTLSNQPQHF.

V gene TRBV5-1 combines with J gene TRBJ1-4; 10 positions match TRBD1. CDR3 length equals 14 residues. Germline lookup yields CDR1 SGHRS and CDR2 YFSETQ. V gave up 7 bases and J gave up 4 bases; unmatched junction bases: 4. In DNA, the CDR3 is TGCGCCAGCTGTCGGACAGGGGGTAATGAAAAACTGTTTTTT. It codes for CASCRTGGNEKLFF.

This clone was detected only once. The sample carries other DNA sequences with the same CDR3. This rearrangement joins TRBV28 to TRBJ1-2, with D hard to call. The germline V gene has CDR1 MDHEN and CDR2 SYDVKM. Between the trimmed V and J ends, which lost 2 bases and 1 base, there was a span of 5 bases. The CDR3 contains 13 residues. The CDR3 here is CASSLGVNYGYTF. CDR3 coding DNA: TGTGCCAGCAGTTTAGGAGTTAACTATGGCTACACCTTC.

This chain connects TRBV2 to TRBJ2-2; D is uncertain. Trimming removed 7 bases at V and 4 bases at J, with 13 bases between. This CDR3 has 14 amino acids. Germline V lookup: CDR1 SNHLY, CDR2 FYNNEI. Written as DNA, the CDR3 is TGTGCCAGCAACCCTACCCTGGCCACCGGGGAGCTGTTTTTT. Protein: CASNPTLATGELFF.

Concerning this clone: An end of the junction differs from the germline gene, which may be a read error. In nucleotides, the CDR3 is TGTGCCAGCAGCTTAGCTAGCGGCTCCCACAATGAGCAGTTCTTC. Translated: CASSLASGSHNEQFF. V usage is TRBV7-8 and J usage is TRBJ2-1; D is possibly TRBD2 (6 bases). Germline CDR1 is SGHVS and CDR2 is FQNEAQ. The CDR3 spans 15 residues.

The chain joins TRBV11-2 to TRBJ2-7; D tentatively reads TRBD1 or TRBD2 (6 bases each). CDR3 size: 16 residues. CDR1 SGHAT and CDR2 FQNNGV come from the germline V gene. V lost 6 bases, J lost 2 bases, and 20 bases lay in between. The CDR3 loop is CASSKGGRTAAYEQYF. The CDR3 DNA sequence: TGTGCCAGCAGTAAAGGGGGGCGGACAGCCGCCTACGAGCAGTACTTC.

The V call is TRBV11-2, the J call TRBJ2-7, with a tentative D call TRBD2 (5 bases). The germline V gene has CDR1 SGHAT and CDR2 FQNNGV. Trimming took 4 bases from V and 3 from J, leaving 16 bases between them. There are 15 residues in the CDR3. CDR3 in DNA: TGTGCCAGCAGCTCCGGTTGGGCGGGCCGCTACGAGCAGTACTTC. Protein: CASSSGWAGRYEQYF.

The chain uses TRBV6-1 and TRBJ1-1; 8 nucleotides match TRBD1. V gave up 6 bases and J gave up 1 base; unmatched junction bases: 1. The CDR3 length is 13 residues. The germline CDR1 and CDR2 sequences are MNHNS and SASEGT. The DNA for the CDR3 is TGTGCCAGCAGGGACAGGGAGAACACTGAAGCTTTCTTT. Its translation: CASRDRENTEAFF.

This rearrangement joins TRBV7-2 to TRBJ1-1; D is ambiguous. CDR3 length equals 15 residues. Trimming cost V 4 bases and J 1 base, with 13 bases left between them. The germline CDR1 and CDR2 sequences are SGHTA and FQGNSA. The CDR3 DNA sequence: TGTGCCAGCAGCTCCGGGTGGCCGCGGAACACTGAAGCTTTCTTT. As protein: CASSSGWPRNTEAFF.

CDR3 nucleotides: TGCGCCAGCAGCTTGGTAATCGGGACAGGCTATGGCTACACCTTC. It codes for CASSLVIGTGYGYTF. The chain joins TRBV5-1 to TRBJ1-2; TRBD1 agrees at 8 bases. This CDR3 comprises 15 residues. Germline CDR1 is SGHRS and CDR2 is YFSETQ. J gave up 4 bases and V 0 bases, and 5 bases lay outside the gene matches.

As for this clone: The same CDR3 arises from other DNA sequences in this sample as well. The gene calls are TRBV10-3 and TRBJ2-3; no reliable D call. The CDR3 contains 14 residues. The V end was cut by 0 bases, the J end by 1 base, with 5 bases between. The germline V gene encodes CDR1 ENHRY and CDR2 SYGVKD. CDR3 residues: CAISESVGTDTQYF. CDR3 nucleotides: TGTGCCATCAGTGAGTCGGTGGGCACAGATACGCAGTATTTT.

The CDR3 here is CASRALAGGTYEQYF. The CDR3 bases are TGTGCCAGCAGGGCACTCGCGGGAGGTACCTACGAGCAGTACTTC. The gene calls are TRBV6-5 and TRBJ2-7, with 8 positions matching TRBD2. The trim removed 6 bases at V and 2 bases at J, leaving 9 bases unmatched. Germline CDR1 and CDR2: MNHEY and SVGAGI. The CDR3 contains 15 residues.

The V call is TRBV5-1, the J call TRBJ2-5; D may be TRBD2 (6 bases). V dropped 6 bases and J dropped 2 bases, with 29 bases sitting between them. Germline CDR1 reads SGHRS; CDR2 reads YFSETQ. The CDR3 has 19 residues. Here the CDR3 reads CASMSRGTQPTKGQETQYF. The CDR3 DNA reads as TGCGCCAGCATGTCGCGAGGGACTCAGCCAACGAAAGGACAAGAGACCCAGTACTTC. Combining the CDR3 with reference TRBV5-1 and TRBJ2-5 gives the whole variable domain KAGVTQTPRYLIKTRGQQVTLSCSPISGHRSVSWYQQTPGQGLQFLFEYFSETQRNKGNFPGRFSGRQFSNSRSEMNVSTLELGDSALYLCASMSRGTQPTKGQETQYFGPGTRLLVL.

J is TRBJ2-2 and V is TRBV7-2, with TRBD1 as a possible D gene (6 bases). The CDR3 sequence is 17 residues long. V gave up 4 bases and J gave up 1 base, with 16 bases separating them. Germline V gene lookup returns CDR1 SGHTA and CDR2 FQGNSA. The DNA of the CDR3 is TGTGCCAGCAGCTCAAGGACCGGGACAAGGAACACCGGGGAGCTGTTTTTT. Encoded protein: CASSSRTGTRNTGELFF.

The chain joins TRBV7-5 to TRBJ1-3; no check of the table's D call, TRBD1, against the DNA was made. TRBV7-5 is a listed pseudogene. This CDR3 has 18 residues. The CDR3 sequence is CVRSLGGTGFLEGNTIYF. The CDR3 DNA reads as TGTGTCAGAAGCTTAGGGGGGACAGGGTTCTTAGAAGGAAACACCATATATTTT.